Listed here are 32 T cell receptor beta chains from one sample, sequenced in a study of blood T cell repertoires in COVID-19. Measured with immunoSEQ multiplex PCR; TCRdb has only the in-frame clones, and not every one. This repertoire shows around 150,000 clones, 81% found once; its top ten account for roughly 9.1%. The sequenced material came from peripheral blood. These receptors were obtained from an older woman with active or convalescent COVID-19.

The CDR3 loop is CASSLSGGRLETQYF. DNA of the CDR3: TGCGCCAGCAGCCTGAGCGGGGGGCGGCTAGAGACCCAGTACTTC. The chain uses TRBV5-1 and TRBJ2-5; 9 bases agree with TRBD2. V was clipped by 4 bases and J by 4 bases; unmatched bases: 8. This CDR3 has 15 amino acids. The germline V gene has CDR1 SGHRS and CDR2 YFSETQ.

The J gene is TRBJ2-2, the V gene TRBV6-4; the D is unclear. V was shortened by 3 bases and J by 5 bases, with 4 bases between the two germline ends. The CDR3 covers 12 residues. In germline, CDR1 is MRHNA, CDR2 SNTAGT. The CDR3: CASSEATGELFF. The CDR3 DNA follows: TGTGCCAGCAGTGAGGCTACCGGGGAGCTGTTTTTT.

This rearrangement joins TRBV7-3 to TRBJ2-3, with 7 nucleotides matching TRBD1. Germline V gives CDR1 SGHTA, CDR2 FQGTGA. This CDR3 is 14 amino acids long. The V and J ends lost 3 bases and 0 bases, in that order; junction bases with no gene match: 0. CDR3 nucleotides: TGTGCCAGCAGCTTGACAGGGAGCACAGATACGCAGTATTTT. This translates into CASSLTGSTDTQYF.

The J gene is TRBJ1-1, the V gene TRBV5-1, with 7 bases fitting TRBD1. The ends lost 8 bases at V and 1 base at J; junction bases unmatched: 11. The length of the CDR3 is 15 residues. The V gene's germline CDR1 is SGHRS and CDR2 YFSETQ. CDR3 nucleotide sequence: TGCGCCAGTGCTTCAACCGGGACAGCGAACACTGAAGCTTTCTTT. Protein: CASASTGTANTEAFF.

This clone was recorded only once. The CDR3 DNA is TGCGCCAGCAGCCCCGAGGTGGGGCCCTACTATGGCTACACCTTC. As protein: CASSPEVGPYYGYTF. The chain recombines TRBV4-1 with TRBJ1-2, with a weak D call TRBD1 (5 bases). The CDR3 is 15 residues long. Germline CDR1 and CDR2: MGHRA and YSYEKL. V was pared by 4 bases and J by 3 bases, with 15 bases between.

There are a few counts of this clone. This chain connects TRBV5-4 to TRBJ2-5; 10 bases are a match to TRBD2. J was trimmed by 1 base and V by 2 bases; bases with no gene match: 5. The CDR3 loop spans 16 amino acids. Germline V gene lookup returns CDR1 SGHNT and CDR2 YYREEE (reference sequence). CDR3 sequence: CASSFVTSGFQETQYF. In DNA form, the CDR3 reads TGTGCCAGCAGCTTCGTGACTAGCGGGTTCCAAGAGACCCAGTACTTC.

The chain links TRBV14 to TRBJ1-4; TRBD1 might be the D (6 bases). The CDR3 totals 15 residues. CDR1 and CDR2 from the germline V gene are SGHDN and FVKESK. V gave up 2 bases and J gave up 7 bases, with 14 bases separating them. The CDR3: CASSQLRGVGEKLFF. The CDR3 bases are TGTGCCAGCAGCCAACTCAGGGGAGTCGGTGAAAAACTGTTTTTT.

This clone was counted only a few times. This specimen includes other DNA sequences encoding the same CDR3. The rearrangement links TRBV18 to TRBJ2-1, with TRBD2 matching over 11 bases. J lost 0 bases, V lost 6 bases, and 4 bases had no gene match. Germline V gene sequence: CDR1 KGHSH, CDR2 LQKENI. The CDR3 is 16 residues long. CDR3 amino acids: CASSIGTSGSYNEQFF. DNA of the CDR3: TGTGCCAGCTCGATTGGGACTAGCGGCTCCTACAATGAGCAGTTCTTC. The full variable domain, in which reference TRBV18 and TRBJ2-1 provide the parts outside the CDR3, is NAGVMQNPRHLVRRRGQEARLRCSPMKGHSHVYWYRQLPEEGLKFMVYLQKENIIDESGMPKERFSAEFPKEGPSILRIQQVVRGDSAAYFCASSIGTSGSYNEQFFGPGTRLTVL.

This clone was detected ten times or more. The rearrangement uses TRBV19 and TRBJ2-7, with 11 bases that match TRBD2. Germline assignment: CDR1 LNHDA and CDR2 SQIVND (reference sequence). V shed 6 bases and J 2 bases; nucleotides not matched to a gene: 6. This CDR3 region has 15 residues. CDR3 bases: TGTGCCAGTAGCCCCTCTAGCGGGGGGACCTACGAGCAGTACTTC. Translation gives CASSPSSGGTYEQYF.

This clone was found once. CDR3 sequence reads: CASSDRTSGPSSYNEQFF. CDR3 nucleotides: TGTGCCAGCAGTGACAGGACTAGCGGACCGAGCTCCTACAATGAGCAGTTCTTC. The chain joins TRBV6-1 to TRBJ2-1; TRBD2 agrees at 10 bases. The V segment lost 3 bases and the J segment 0 bases; nucleotides outside the gene matches: 8. This CDR3 is built from 18 residues. The germline V gene encodes CDR1 MNHNS and CDR2 SASEGT.

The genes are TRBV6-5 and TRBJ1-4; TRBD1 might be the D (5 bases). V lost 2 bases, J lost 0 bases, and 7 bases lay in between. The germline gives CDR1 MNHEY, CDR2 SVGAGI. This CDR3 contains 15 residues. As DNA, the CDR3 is TGTGCCAGCAGTTACGACAGTGCAACTAATGAAAAACTGTTTTTT. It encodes CASSYDSATNEKLFF.

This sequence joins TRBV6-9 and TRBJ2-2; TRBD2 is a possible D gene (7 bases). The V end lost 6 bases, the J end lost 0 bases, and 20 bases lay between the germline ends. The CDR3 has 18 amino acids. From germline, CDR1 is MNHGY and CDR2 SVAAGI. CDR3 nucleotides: TGTGCCAGCAGACACCCGCATGGGGGGGGCCCGAACACCGGGGAGCTGTTTTTT. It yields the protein CASRHPHGGGPNTGELFF.

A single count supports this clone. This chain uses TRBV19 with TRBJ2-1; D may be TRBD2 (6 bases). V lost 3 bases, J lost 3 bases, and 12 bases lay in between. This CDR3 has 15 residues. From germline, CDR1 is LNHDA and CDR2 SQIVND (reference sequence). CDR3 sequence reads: CASSMGVAVYNEQFF. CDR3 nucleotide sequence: TGTGCCAGTAGTATGGGAGTAGCGGTCTACAATGAGCAGTTCTTC.

CDR3 DNA sequence: TGTGCCAGCAGTGAGGAAATCGGGACAGGGCATGGCTACACCTTC. It codes for CASSEEIGTGHGYTF. The chain couples TRBV6-4 to TRBJ1-2, with TRBD1 matching 9 bases. This CDR3 contains 15 residues. With V trimmed by 3 bases and J by 6 bases, 8 bases remained unmatched. Germline-derived CDR1 and CDR2 are MRHNA and SNTAGT.

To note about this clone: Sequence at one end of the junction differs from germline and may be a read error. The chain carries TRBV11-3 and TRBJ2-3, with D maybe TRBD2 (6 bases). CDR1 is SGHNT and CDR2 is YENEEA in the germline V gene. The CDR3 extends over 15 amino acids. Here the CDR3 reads CASRAGIADHRYAVF. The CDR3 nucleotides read TGTGCCAGCAGGGCCGGGATAGCGGACCACAGATACGCAGTATTT.

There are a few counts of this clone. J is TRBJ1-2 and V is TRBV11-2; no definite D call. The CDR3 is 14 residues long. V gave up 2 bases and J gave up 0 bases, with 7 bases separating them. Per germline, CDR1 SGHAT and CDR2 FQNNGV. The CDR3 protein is CASSLQRANYGYTF. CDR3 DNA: TGTGCCAGCAGCTTACAGCGGGCTAACTATGGCTACACCTTC.

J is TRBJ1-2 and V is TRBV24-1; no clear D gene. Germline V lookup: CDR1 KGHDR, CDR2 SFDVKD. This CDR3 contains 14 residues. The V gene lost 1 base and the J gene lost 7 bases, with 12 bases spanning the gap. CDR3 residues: CATSDLGGISGYTF. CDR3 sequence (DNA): TGTGCCACCAGTGATTTAGGAGGGATCTCTGGCTACACCTTC.

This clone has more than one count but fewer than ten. The CDR3 protein is CASSVQGSGNTIYF. The CDR3 DNA is TGTGCCAGCAGCGTACAGGGTTCTGGAAACACCATATATTTT. The chain links TRBV9 to TRBJ1-3; tentative D call: TRBD1 (5 bases). Germline V gene sequence: CDR1 SGDLS, CDR2 YYNGEE. V lost 1 base and J lost 1, with 6 bases in between. This CDR3 is 14 amino acids long.

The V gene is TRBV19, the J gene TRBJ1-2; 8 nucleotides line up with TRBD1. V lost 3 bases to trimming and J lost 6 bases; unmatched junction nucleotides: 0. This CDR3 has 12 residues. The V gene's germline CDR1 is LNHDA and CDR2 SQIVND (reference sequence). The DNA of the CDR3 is TGTGCCAGTAGTATCAGGGGGCATGGCTACACCTTC. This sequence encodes CASSIRGHGYTF.

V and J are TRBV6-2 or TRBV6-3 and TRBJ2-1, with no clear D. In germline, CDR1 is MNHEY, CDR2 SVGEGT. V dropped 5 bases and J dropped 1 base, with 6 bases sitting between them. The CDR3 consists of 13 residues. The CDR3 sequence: CASSQLSYNEQFF. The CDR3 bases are TGTGCCAGCAGTCAACTTTCCTACAATGAGCAGTTCTTC.

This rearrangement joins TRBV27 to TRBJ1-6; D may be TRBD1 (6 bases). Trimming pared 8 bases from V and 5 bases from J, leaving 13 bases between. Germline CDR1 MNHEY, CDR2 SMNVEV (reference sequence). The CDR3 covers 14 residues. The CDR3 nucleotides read TGTGCCAGCCGCAGGGGATGGGATAATTCACCCCTCCACTTT. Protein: CASRRGWDNSPLHF.

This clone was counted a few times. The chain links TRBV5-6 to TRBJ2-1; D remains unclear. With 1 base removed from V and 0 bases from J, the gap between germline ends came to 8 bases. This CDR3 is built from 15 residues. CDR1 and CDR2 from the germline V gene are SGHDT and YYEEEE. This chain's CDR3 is CASSLYESSYNEQFF. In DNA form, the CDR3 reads TGTGCCAGCAGCTTGTACGAGAGCTCCTACAATGAGCAGTTCTTC.

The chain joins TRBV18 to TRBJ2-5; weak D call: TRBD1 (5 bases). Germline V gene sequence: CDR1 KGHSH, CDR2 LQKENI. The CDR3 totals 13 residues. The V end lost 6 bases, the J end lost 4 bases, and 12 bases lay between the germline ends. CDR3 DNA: TGTGCCAGCTCGTTCCAGGGTTCAGAGACCCAGTACTTC. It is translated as CASSFQGSETQYF.

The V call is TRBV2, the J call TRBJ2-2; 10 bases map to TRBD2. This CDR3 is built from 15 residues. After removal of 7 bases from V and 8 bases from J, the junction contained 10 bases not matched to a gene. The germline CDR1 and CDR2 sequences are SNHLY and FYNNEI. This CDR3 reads CASTGLARGLGELFF. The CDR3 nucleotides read TGTGCCAGCACGGGACTAGCGAGGGGGCTGGGGGAGCTGTTTTTT.

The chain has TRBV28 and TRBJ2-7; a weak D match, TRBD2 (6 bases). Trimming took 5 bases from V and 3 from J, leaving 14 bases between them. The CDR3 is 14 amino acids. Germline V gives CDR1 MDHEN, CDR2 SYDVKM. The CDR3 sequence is CASSAARRGYEQYV. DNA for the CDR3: TGTGCCAGCAGTGCGGCGCGGCGGGGCTACGAGCAGTACGTC.

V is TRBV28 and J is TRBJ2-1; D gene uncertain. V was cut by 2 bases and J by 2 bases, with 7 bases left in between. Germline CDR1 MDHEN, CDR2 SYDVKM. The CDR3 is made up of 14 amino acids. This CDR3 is CASSLAPTYNEQFF. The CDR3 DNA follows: TGTGCCAGCAGTTTAGCACCTACCTACAATGAGCAGTTCTTC.

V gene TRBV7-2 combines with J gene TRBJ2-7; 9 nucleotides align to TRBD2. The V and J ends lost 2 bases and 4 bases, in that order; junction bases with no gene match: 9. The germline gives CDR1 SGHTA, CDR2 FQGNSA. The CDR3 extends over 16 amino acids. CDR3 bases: TGTGCCAGCAGCTTAAATCTAGCGGGATCGGTGTACGAGCAGTACTTC. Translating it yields CASSLNLAGSVYEQYF.

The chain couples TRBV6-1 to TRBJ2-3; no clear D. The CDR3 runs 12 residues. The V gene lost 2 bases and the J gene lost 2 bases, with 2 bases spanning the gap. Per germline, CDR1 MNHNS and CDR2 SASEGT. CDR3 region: CASSEYTDTQYF. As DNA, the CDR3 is TGTGCCAGCAGTGAATACACAGATACGCAGTATTTT.

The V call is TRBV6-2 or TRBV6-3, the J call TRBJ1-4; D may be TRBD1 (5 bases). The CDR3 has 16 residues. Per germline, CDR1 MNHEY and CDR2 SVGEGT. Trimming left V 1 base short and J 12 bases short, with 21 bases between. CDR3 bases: TGTGCCAGCAGTTACTTTGGTCCGATTAATGAAGGGGAACTGTTTTTT. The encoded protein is CASSYFGPINEGELFF.

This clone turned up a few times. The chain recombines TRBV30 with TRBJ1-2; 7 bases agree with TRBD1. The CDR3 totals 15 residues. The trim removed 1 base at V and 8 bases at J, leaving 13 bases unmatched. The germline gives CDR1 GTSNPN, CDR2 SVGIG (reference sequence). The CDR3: CAWSGLSTGSQGYTF. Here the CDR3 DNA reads TGTGCCTGGAGTGGACTATCGACAGGGTCGCAGGGCTACACCTTC.

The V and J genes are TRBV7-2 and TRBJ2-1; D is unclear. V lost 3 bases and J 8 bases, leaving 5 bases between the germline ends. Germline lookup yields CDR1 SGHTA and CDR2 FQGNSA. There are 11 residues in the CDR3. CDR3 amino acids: CASSFVDEQFF. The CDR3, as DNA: TGTGCCAGCAGCTTTGTCGATGAGCAGTTCTTC.

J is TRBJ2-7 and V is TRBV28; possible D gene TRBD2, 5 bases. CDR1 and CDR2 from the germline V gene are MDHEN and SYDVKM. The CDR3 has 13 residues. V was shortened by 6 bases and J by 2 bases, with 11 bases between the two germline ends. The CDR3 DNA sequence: TGTGCCAGCAGCGCCGGGATTACCTACGAGCAGTACTTC. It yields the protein CASSAGITYEQYF.